The 13 T cell receptor beta chains presented below share a single source sample, sequenced in a study of cytomegalovirus exposure and HLA in healthy donors. Generated by immunoSEQ multiplex PCR, the TCRdb table keeps only in-frame clones and is missing some. The profile shows approximately 58,000 clones, around 94% of them singletons. Specimen: PBMCs. The receptors come from a man aged 18 to 30 in good health and CMV-seronegative.

The CDR3 bases are TGTGCCAGCACTAAGGACAGTCACTCTGGAAACACCATATATTTT. It translates to CASTKDSHSGNTIYF. This chain links TRBV5-5 with TRBJ1-3; possible D gene TRBD1, 6 bases. V was shortened by 6 bases and J by 0 bases, with 13 bases between the two germline ends. The germline V gene encodes CDR1 SGHKS and CDR2 YYEKEE (reference sequence). The CDR3 has 15 residues.

The chain joins TRBV11-3 to TRBJ2-5; D gene unclear. The CDR3 has 14 amino acids. V dropped 1 base and J dropped 1 base, with 7 bases sitting between them. The germline CDR1 and CDR2 sequences are SGHNT and YENEEA. Here the CDR3 DNA reads TGTGCCAGCAGCTTAGGCGGCAGCCAAGAGACCCAGTACTTC. Protein: CASSLGGSQETQYF.

The rearrangement links TRBV6-6 to TRBJ2-2; 8 nucleotides align to TRBD1. V shed 0 bases, J shed 3 bases, and the junction held 3 bases outside the gene matches. CDR3 length: 16 amino acids. Germline V gene lookup returns CDR1 MNHNY and CDR2 SVGAGI (reference sequence). The CDR3 sequence: CASSYSQGAYTGELFF. DNA of the CDR3: TGTGCCAGCAGTTACTCGCAGGGGGCTTACACCGGGGAGCTGTTTTTT.

A single count supports this clone. V gene TRBV15 combines with J gene TRBJ1-3, with TRBD1 identical over 8 bases. The V segment lost 4 bases and the J segment 3 bases; nucleotides outside the gene matches: 2. Germline V gene data show CDR1 as LNHNV and CDR2 as YYDKDF (reference sequence). The CDR3 has 14 residues. This CDR3 reads CATSTDRVGNTIYF. CDR3 nucleotide sequence: TGTGCCACCAGCACGGACAGGGTTGGAAACACCATATATTTT.

V gene TRBV14 combines with J gene TRBJ2-3; D gene ambiguous. The V end was cut by 0 bases, the J end by 2 bases, with 3 bases between. Germline CDR1 is SGHDN and CDR2 is FVKESK. The CDR3 totals 13 residues. The CDR3 coding sequence is TGTGCCAGCAGCCAAGACTACACAGATACGCAGTATTTT. Translating gives CASSQDYTDTQYF.

The chain employs TRBV6-5 and TRBJ2-7; no clear D gene. The CDR3 loop spans 16 amino acids. The V gene's germline CDR1 is MNHEY and CDR2 SVGAGI. V dropped 0 bases and J dropped 1 base, with 13 bases sitting between them. CDR3 amino acids: CASSYSTRSVSYEQYF. The CDR3 bases are TGTGCCAGCAGTTACTCGACTCGAAGCGTTTCCTACGAGCAGTACTTC.

V is TRBV13 and J is TRBJ2-7; 14 bases agree with TRBD2. This CDR3 spans 17 amino acids. J gave up 1 base and V 4 bases, and 6 bases lay outside the gene matches. Germline values: CDR1 PRHDT, CDR2 FYEKMQ (reference sequence). CDR3 amino acids: CASSSGLAGGSSYEQYF. The CDR3 nucleotides read TGTGCCAGCAGCTCTGGACTAGCGGGAGGATCGTCCTACGAGCAGTACTTC. Full variable domain (remainder filled in from reference TRBV13 and TRBJ2-7): AAGVIQSPRHLIKEKRETATLKCYPIPRHDTVYWYQQGPGQDPQFLISFYEKMQSDKGSIPDRFSAQQFSDYHSELNMSSLELGDSALYFCASSSGLAGGSSYEQYFGPGTRLTVT.

This chain joins TRBV27 and TRBJ2-1, with TRBD1 matching 7 bases. The J segment lost 8 bases and the V segment lost 5 bases, leaving 6 bases of the junction unmatched. The CDR3 runs to 13 residues. Germline values: CDR1 MNHEY, CDR2 SMNVEV (reference sequence). The CDR3 protein is CASSEQGPDEQFF. The CDR3 nucleotides are TGTGCCAGCAGTGAACAGGGGCCGGATGAGCAGTTCTTC.

The chain is built from TRBV25-1 and TRBJ2-2; D possibly corresponds to TRBD1 (6 bases). Trimming removed 1 base from V and 6 bases from J, with 9 bases in between. From germline, CDR1 is MGHDK and CDR2 SYGVNS. The CDR3 runs 14 residues. The CDR3 DNA sequence: TGTGCCAGCAGTGAATCCGCAGGGGCCGGGGAGCTGTTTTTT. It specifies CASSESAGAGELFF. The full variable domain, completed using reference TRBV25-1 and TRBJ2-2, is EADIYQTPRYLVIGTGKKITLECSQTMGHDKMYWYQQDPGMELHLIHYSYGVNSTEKGDLSSESTVSRIRTEHFPLTLESARPSHTSQYLCASSESAGAGELFFGEGSRLTVL.

This chain uses TRBV7-9 with TRBJ2-7; perhaps TRBD2 as D (5 bases). The germline V gene encodes CDR1 SEHNR and CDR2 FQNEAQ (reference sequence). V shed 5 bases and J shed 2 bases, with 16 bases lying between them. The CDR3 runs to 15 residues. As DNA, the CDR3 is TGTGCCAGCAGCCCTAGCCCCGGGTTCGCCTACGAGCAGTACTTC. This codes for CASSPSPGFAYEQYF.

The V gene is TRBV11-2, the J gene TRBJ1-1; D possibly corresponds to TRBD1 (5 bases). The CDR3 runs to 15 residues. Looked up from germline, CDR1 is SGHAT and CDR2 is FQNNGV. The germline V and J ends were trimmed by 2 bases and 4 bases, with 14 bases remaining between them. CDR3 region: CASSLLPGGGTEAFF. As DNA, the CDR3 is TGTGCCAGCAGCTTACTTCCGGGGGGAGGCACTGAAGCTTTCTTT.

This chain connects TRBV10-2 to TRBJ1-1, with a weak D call TRBD1 (5 bases). Germline values: CDR1 WSHSY, CDR2 SAAADI. CDR3 size: 14 residues. V lost 3 bases and J lost 0, with 8 bases in between. CDR3 nucleotides: TGCGCCAGCAGTGATCCCAGGGTGAACACTGAAGCTTTCTTT. Protein sequence: CASSDPRVNTEAFF.

The chain combines TRBV11-3 with TRBJ2-2; 7 nucleotides line up with TRBD2. CDR1 is SGHNT and CDR2 is YENEEA in the germline V gene. This CDR3 region has 14 residues. Losses at the gene ends were 1 base for V and 6 bases for J; bases not matched to a gene: 2. CDR3 nucleotide sequence: TGTGCCAGCAGCTTAGTTACTAGCGCCGGGGAGCTGTTTTTT. Encoded protein: CASSLVTSAGELFF. Complete variable domain (other parts from reference TRBV11-3 and TRBJ2-2): EAGVVQSPRYKIIEKKQPVAFWCNPISGHNTLYWYLQNLGQGPELLIRYENEEAVDDSQLPKDRFSAERLKGVDSTLKIQPAELGDSAVYLCASSLVTSAGELFFGEGSRLTVL.